The rows below give T cell receptor beta chains drawn from one sample of a study of cytomegalovirus exposure and HLA in healthy donors. The data were produced by immunoSEQ multiplex PCR, yet TCRdb's version contains in-frame clones alone and is incomplete. The data show about 160,000 clones, about 64% seen once. The sample consisted of PBMCs. The receptors derive from a man aged 50-60 years in good health and CMV-seronegative. CDR3s include the opening cysteine and the closing phenylalanine or tryptophan.

V,J,CDR3
TRBV27,TRBJ2-3,CASSSRTGITDTQYF
TRBV7-3,TRBJ2-6,CASSPAAGLGANVLTF
TRBV7-9,TRBJ1-4,CASSLTAEGGTNEKLFF
TRBV9,TRBJ2-2,CASSVIAGNTGELFF
TRBV6-6,TRBJ1-5,CASSLDWTGGSCQHF
TRBV5-1,TRBJ2-3,CASSFIRGGSTDTQYF
TRBV7-9,TRBJ1-2,CASSSGTARDYGYTF
TRBV5-1,TRBJ1-4,CASSLGGQGRRIITEKLFF
TRBV5-6,TRBJ2-7,CASTLPGGSYEQYF
TRBV18,TRBJ1-1,CASSPDPGATEAFF
TRBV9,TRBJ2-7,CASSVEQSLPYEQYF
TRBV28,TRBJ1-2,CASSYRGQNYGYTF
TRBV5-1,TRBJ1-3,CASSLRQGAFGNTIYF
TRBV28,TRBJ1-4,CASSLWGEAGEKLFF
TRBV13,TRBJ2-7,CASSIQGPTYEQYF
TRBV2,TRBJ2-7,CASSHQLTSAGAEQYF
TRBV7-9,TRBJ2-3,CSSSPRLDTQYF
TRBV19,TRBJ1-5,CASRYRELNQPQHF
TRBV9,TRBJ2-1,CASSPNTGEQFF
TRBV5-1,TRBJ2-3,CASSLGTSGGVDTQYF
TRBV6-6,TRBJ2-2,CASSLAGTYTGELFF
TRBV7-3,TRBJ1-1,CASSSYDSPEAFF
TRBV15,TRBJ1-2,CATSRDTTGTGYTF
TRBV4-1,TRBJ1-1,CASSQGREAFF
TRBV6-5,TRBJ1-3,CASGGGRLGNTIYF
TRBV5-5,TRBJ1-4,CASSSLGPHRGNEKLFF
TRBV6-5,TRBJ1-6,CASRLHSASSPLHF
TRBV7-6,TRBJ1-1,CASSIGTGVVNTEAFF
TRBV6-1,TRBJ1-2,CASTLRVNYGYTF